These 31 T cell receptor beta chains were sequenced from one sample in a study of T cells in Graves' hyperthyroidism and ophthalmopathy. Amplification of TCR beta CDR3 regions was performed using RNA transcripts as template. TCR CDR3 underwent first-round RT-PCR with the HTBI primer set. TCRdb recomputed calls from the multiplex PCR reads with MiXCR, one row per CDR3 protein. The sample comprises some 350,000 distinct CDR3 sequences, roughly an eighth of which are singletons, and 34% rests with the top ten. Sequences were obtained from blood. The receptors come from a woman aged 40 to 50 with Graves' ophthalmopathy.

This clonotype showed up many times. The V gene is TRBV10-3, the J gene TRBJ1-1; 11 nucleotides agree with TRBD1. The length of the CDR3 is 15 residues. V gave up 10 bases and J gave up 1 base; unmatched junction bases: 8. Germline V gives CDR1 ENHRY, CDR2 SYGVKD. The CDR3 spells CATQGTGGWNTEAFF. Here the CDR3 DNA reads TGTGCCACCCAAGGGACAGGGGGTTGGAACACTGAAGCTTTCTTT.

This clonotype appeared many times. The V gene is TRBV11-2, the J gene TRBJ1-4; TRBD1 matches at 7 bases. Germline CDR1 and CDR2: SGHAT and FQNNGV. The V segment lost 5 bases and the J segment 7 bases; nucleotides outside the gene matches: 7. This CDR3 is 14 amino acids long. CDR3 nucleotides: TGTGCCAGCAGCGCTCAGGGGGTGATTGAAAAACTGTTTTTT. Protein product: CASSAQGVIEKLFF.

The chain links TRBV7-9 to TRBJ2-2; D is unresolved. Germline assignment: CDR1 SEHNR and CDR2 FQNEAQ (reference sequence). V was pared by 3 bases and J by 1 base, with 6 bases between. The length of the CDR3 is 14 residues. The CDR3 loop is CASSFFWNTGELFF. The CDR3 bases are TGTGCCAGCAGCTTTTTCTGGAACACCGGGGAGCTGTTTTTT. Supplemented by reference TRBV7-9 and TRBJ2-2, the full variable domain reads DTGVSQNPRHKITKRGQNVTFRCDPISEHNRLYWYRQTLGQGPEFLTYFQNEAQLEKSRLLSDRFSAERPKGSFSTLEIQRTEQGDSAMYLCASSFFWNTGELFFGEGSRLTVL.

This clonotype was seen ten or more times. The chain couples TRBV28 to TRBJ2-5; D is uncertain. Germline assignment: CDR1 MDHEN and CDR2 SYDVKM. The V end lost 6 bases, the J end lost 1 base, and 9 bases lay between the germline ends. This CDR3 comprises 13 residues. The CDR3, as DNA: TGTGCCAGCAGCCCAATAACCCAAGAGACCCAGTACTTC. Its translation is CASSPITQETQYF.

This clonotype was observed many times. The chain is built from TRBV9 and TRBJ2-1; D might be TRBD2 (5 bases). CDR1 and CDR2 (germline): SGDLS, YYNGEE. V was clipped by 0 bases and J by 3 bases, with 7 bases between them. This CDR3 has 14 residues. The CDR3 nucleotides are TGTGCCAGCAGCGTAGGAGGGAACTACAATGAGCAGTTCTTC. It encodes CASSVGGNYNEQFF.

This clonotype was counted ten times or more. The chain joins TRBV7-8 to TRBJ2-1, with TRBD2 matching over 10 bases. The germline gives CDR1 SGHVS, CDR2 FQNEAQ. The V gene end was trimmed by 5 bases and the J gene end by 4 bases; junction bases not matched to a gene: 23. The CDR3 runs 21 residues. Here the CDR3 DNA reads TGTGCCAGCAGCCGCGGACACCCGGGGGTAGCGGGGGGCACTATTTACAATGAGCAGTTCTTC. It yields the protein CASSRGHPGVAGGTIYNEQFF.

The chain joins TRBV7-8 to TRBJ1-2; no clear D gene. The germline V gene encodes CDR1 SGHVS and CDR2 FQNEAQ. This CDR3 has 14 residues. With 5 bases removed from V and 3 bases from J, the gap between germline ends came to 13 bases. The CDR3 bases are TGTGCCAGCAGCCCAGACCTCCGGGACTATGGCTACACCTTC. The encoded protein is CASSPDLRDYGYTF.

At least ten counts were recorded for this clonotype. The V and J genes are TRBV11-2 and TRBJ2-7; 8 bases agree with TRBD1. Germline assignment: CDR1 SGHAT and CDR2 FQNNGV. The CDR3 consists of 13 residues. V lost 7 bases and J lost 3; bases outside the gene matches: 5. The CDR3 loop is CASNQGAYYEQYF. The DNA for the CDR3 is TGTGCCAGCAACCAGGGGGCATACTACGAGCAGTACTTC.

The chain carries TRBV20-1 and TRBJ1-6; tentatively, D is TRBD1 (5 bases). Germline lookup yields CDR1 DFQATT and CDR2 SNEGSKA (reference sequence). This CDR3 is built from 15 residues. Trimming stripped 3 bases from V and 11 bases from J, with 20 bases between. The DNA for the CDR3 is TGCAGTGCTAGCCGGGAAGGGGCGGCCAATCCACCCCTCCACTTT. The encoded protein is CSASREGAANPPLHF.

Only a few counts were recorded for this clonotype. The rearrangement joins TRBV6-5 to TRBJ2-6; unclear D gene. The CDR3 totals 15 residues. From germline, CDR1 is MNHEY and CDR2 SVGAGI. V lost 2 bases and J 1 base, leaving 6 bases between the germline ends. In DNA form, the CDR3 reads TGTGCCAGCAGTTACGGGGAATCTGGGGCCAACGTCCTGACTTTC. Protein product: CASSYGESGANVLTF.

This clonotype was found many times. This chain uses TRBV20-1 with TRBJ2-1, with D hard to call. In germline, CDR1 is DFQATT, CDR2 SNEGSKA (reference sequence). V was cut by 3 bases and J by 1 base, with 16 bases left in between. CDR3 length equals 16 residues. The CDR3 loop is CSARDPTKGSYNEQFF. The CDR3 DNA sequence: TGCAGTGCTAGGGACCCTACCAAAGGGTCCTACAATGAGCAGTTCTTC.

The chain employs TRBV20-1 and TRBJ2-1; D call uncertain. Trimming left V 0 bases short and J 4 bases short, with 10 bases between. Germline V gene data show CDR1 as DFQATT and CDR2 as SNEGSKA (reference sequence). The CDR3 consists of 14 residues. The CDR3 region is CSARDPVDYNEQFF. The CDR3 coding sequence is TGCAGTGCTAGAGATCCCGTTGATTACAATGAGCAGTTCTTC.

As for this clonotype: A much larger clonotype is one base distant, so this may be a read error. The V and J genes are TRBV5-5 and TRBJ2-1; D unresolved. The V end was cut by 7 bases, the J end by 7 bases, with 18 bases between. CDR1 SGHKS and CDR2 YYEKEE come from the germline V gene (reference sequence). This CDR3 has 14 amino acids. The CDR3 DNA reads TGTGCCAGCGGCCCAAATCCCGTCGGGAATGAGCAGTTCTTC. It yields the protein CASGPNPVGNEQFF.

The sample holds many counts of this clonotype. The V and J genes are TRBV12-3 or TRBV12-4 and TRBJ2-3; 9 nucleotides match TRBD2. This CDR3 region has 14 residues. V was clipped by 6 bases and J by 4 bases; unmatched bases: 5. CDR3 residues: CASRLRGGSDTQYF. In DNA, the CDR3 is TGTGCCAGCAGGTTGCGGGGGGGCTCAGATACGCAGTATTTT.

The CDR3 DNA is TGCAGTGCTAGAGGGTACCGAAGCGGGGGGTACAATGAGCAGTTCTTC. This sequence encodes CSARGYRSGGYNEQFF. The V call is TRBV20-1, the J call TRBJ2-1, with 9 positions matching TRBD2. Unmatched junction bases numbered 8, after V lost 1 base and J lost 4 bases. The CDR3 loop spans 16 amino acids. Germline CDR1 and CDR2: DFQATT and SNEGSKA (reference sequence).

The gene calls are TRBV7-9 and TRBJ1-2; D perhaps matches TRBD1 (6 bases). Trimming left V 0 bases short and J 7 bases short, with 18 bases between. The CDR3 sequence is 16 residues long. The germline V gene has CDR1 SEHNR and CDR2 FQNEAQ (reference sequence). The CDR3 DNA reads TGTGCCAGCAGCTTAGCGGGGGGCAGGGGAAAAACTGGCTACACCTTC. Residues: CASSLAGGRGKTGYTF.

There are many counts of this clonotype. The chain uses TRBV20-1 and TRBJ2-5; D gene unclear. Germline V CDR1 and CDR2: DFQATT, SNEGSKA (reference sequence). Trimming cost V 5 bases and J 0 bases, with 10 bases left between them. CDR3 length equals 13 residues. The DNA of the CDR3 is TGCAGTGCTCGGGCCACGTACCAAGAGACCCAGTACTTC. Translation gives CSARATYQETQYF.

Many counts were recorded for this clonotype. J is TRBJ2-5 and V is TRBV11-2; TRBD2 matches 9 bases. Per the germline V gene, CDR1 is SGHAT and CDR2 is FQNNGV. V gave up 1 base and J gave up 10 bases; unmatched junction bases: 13. The CDR3 spans 16 residues. The CDR3 DNA is TGTGCCAGCAGCTTAGCGACTAGCGGTCCCCTCCAGGGCCAGTACTTC. Protein: CASSLATSGPLQGQYF.

J is TRBJ2-7 and V is TRBV9; D uncertain. In germline, CDR1 is SGDLS, CDR2 YYNGEE. The V gene lost 3 bases and the J gene lost 5 bases, with 15 bases spanning the gap. The CDR3 consists of 14 residues. CDR3 nucleotide sequence: TGTGCCAGCAGCGCCTCCTTGATCGTGAACGAGCAGTACTTC. It is translated as CASSASLIVNEQYF. Complete variable domain (other parts from reference TRBV9 and TRBJ2-7): DSGVTQTPKHLITATGQRVTLRCSPRSGDLSVYWYQQSLDQGLQFLIQYYNGEERAKGNILERFSAQQFPDLHSELNLSSLELGDSALYFCASSASLIVNEQYFGPGTRLTVT.

This chain links TRBV10-3 with TRBJ1-1; D uncertain. The CDR3 length is 14 residues. CDR1 and CDR2 from the germline V gene are ENHRY and SYGVKD. Trimming stripped 2 bases from V and 0 bases from J, with 7 bases between. CDR3 sequence: CAISERNLNTEAFF. The CDR3, as DNA: TGTGCCATCAGTGAGAGGAATTTGAACACTGAAGCTTTCTTT.

This clonotype was seen repeatedly, ten times or more. J is TRBJ2-2 and V is TRBV2; possible D gene TRBD2, 7 bases. CDR3 length equals 16 residues. CDR1 is SNHLY, CDR2 FYNNEI, per germline. V dropped 6 bases and J dropped 1 base, with 15 bases sitting between them. CDR3 nucleotide sequence: TGTGCCAGCAGCGCCTTCGGGGGGCGGAACACCGGGGAGCTGTTTTTT. Translating it yields CASSAFGGRNTGELFF.

The chain recombines TRBV7-2 with TRBJ2-1, with 14 bases aligning to TRBD2. After removal of 5 bases from V and 1 base from J, the junction contained 7 bases not matched to a gene. This CDR3 is built from 18 residues. Per the germline V gene, CDR1 is SGHTA and CDR2 is FQGNSA. The CDR3 reads CASSTRLAGGLSYNEQFF. CDR3 DNA sequence: TGTGCCAGCAGCACAAGACTAGCGGGGGGGCTGTCCTACAATGAGCAGTTCTTC. Full variable domain (outside the CDR3, taken from reference TRBV7-2 and TRBJ2-1): GAGVSQSPSNKVTEKGKDVELRCDPISGHTALYWYRQSLGQGLEFLIYFQGNSAPDKSGLPSDRFSAERTGGSVSTLTIQRTQQEDSAVYLCASSTRLAGGLSYNEQFFGPGTRLTVL.

At least ten counts were recorded for this clonotype. The CDR3 sequence is CASSWTGHLNSPLHF. The CDR3 nucleotides are TGTGCCAGCAGTTGGACCGGACACCTTAATTCACCCCTCCACTTT. J is TRBJ1-6 and V is TRBV6-2 or TRBV6-3; D may be TRBD1 (5 bases). The CDR3 has 15 residues. Germline-derived CDR1 and CDR2 are MNHEY and SVGEGT. V was cut by 4 bases and J by 6 bases, with 13 bases left in between.

Comments on this clonotype: A much larger clone is a single base away; this may be a read error. This sequence joins TRBV28 and TRBJ2-7; D is perhaps TRBD1 (6 bases). V was shortened by 8 bases and J by 2 bases, with 16 bases between the two germline ends. Germline CDR1 MDHEN, CDR2 SYDVKM. This CDR3 is 14 amino acids long. The CDR3 here is CASGATGQTYEQYF. DNA for the CDR3: TGTGCCAGCGGTGCCACGGGACAAACCTACGAGCAGTACTTC.

At least ten counts were recorded for this clonotype. This chain joins TRBV7-2 and TRBJ2-2; 8 nucleotides agree with TRBD2. This CDR3 has 15 amino acids. Germline values: CDR1 SGHTA, CDR2 FQGNSA. Trimming removed 7 bases from V and 7 bases from J; junction bases left unmatched: 11. The CDR3 region has the DNA TGTGCCAGCACCTCCCAGCGGGGGCTCGACGGGGAGCTGTTTTTT. It codes for CASTSQRGLDGELFF.

The J gene is TRBJ1-5, the V gene TRBV20-1; D perhaps matches TRBD1 (5 bases). V lost 6 bases and J 0 bases, leaving 21 bases between the germline ends. Germline CDR1 reads DFQATT; CDR2 reads SNEGSKA (reference sequence). The CDR3 extends over 17 amino acids. CDR3 amino acids: CSAQRLGTDVSNQPQHF. CDR3 in DNA: TGCAGTGCCCAGAGATTGGGGACGGACGTTAGCAATCAGCCCCAGCATTTT.

This rearrangement joins TRBV7-6 to TRBJ1-2, with 8 bases identical to TRBD1. Trimming cost V 5 bases and J 1 base; bases outside gene matches: 6. From germline, CDR1 is SGHVS and CDR2 FNYEAQ. The CDR3 contains 15 residues. This chain's CDR3 is CASSHETGVNYGYTF. The CDR3 coding sequence is TGTGCCAGCAGCCACGAGACAGGGGTTAACTATGGCTACACCTTC. Full variable domain (remainder filled in from reference TRBV7-6 and TRBJ1-2): GAGVSQSPRYKVTKRGQDVALRCDPISGHVSLYWYRQALGQGPEFLTYFNYEAQQDKSGLPNDRFSAERPEGSISTLTIQRTEQRDSAMYRCASSHETGVNYGYTFGSGTRLTVV.

This clonotype was counted ten times or more. This sequence joins TRBV2 and TRBJ2-7; 9 bases fit TRBD2. Germline-derived CDR1 and CDR2 are SNHLY and FYNNEI. There are 15 residues in the CDR3. V dropped 1 base and J dropped 6; count of bases not matched to a gene: 7. The CDR3 nucleotides read TGTGCCAGCAGTGAAGGAGGCGGGAGGGCCGGCGAGCAGTACTTC. This encodes CASSEGGGRAGEQYF.

The chain uses TRBV20-1 and TRBJ2-1, with 11 bases lining up with TRBD2. The germline V gene encodes CDR1 DFQATT and CDR2 SNEGSKA (reference sequence). CDR3 length: 14 amino acids. V was pared by 6 bases and J by 7 bases, with 8 bases of the junction left unmatched. CDR3: CSAVGRLAGNEQFF. The CDR3 coding sequence is TGCAGTGCGGTAGGCAGACTAGCGGGAAATGAGCAGTTCTTC.

This clonotype came up many times. The rearrangement links TRBV2 to TRBJ1-5, with TRBD1 as a possible D gene (6 bases). Germline values: CDR1 SNHLY, CDR2 FYNNEI. Trimming left V 1 base short and J 1 base short, with 14 bases between. The CDR3 has 17 amino acids. This CDR3 reads CASSEVSPGASNQPQHF. The CDR3 region has the DNA TGTGCCAGCAGTGAAGTTTCACCGGGGGCAAGCAATCAGCCCCAGCATTTT.

Details on this clonotype: At one end the junction does not follow the germline gene, possibly because of a read error. The chain carries TRBV11-3 and TRBJ2-3; D unresolved. The CDR3 runs to 12 residues. CDR1 and CDR2 from the germline V gene are SGHNT and YENEEA. The CDR3: CANSTSTDTQYF. CDR3 bases: TGTGCCAACAGCACCTCAACAGATACGCAGTATTTT.